A few counts support the clone carrying this T cell receptor (beta chain). What it binds is unknown. Overall study results and limits: Larger-cohort validation covered only one TCR beta V-J rearrangement. Tumor-infiltrating Treg TCR alpha and beta sequences overlapped most with tumor naive CD4+ T cells, then blood naive.

The CDR3 covers 15 residues. Germline-derived CDR1 and CDR2 are DFQATT and SNEGSKA (reference sequence). Between the trimmed V and J ends, which lost 0 bases and 7 bases, there was a span of 16 bases. Full-length variable regions came from constant-region reverse primers plus semi-nested Nested Universal Primer A PCR. One entry per CDR3 protein results from TCRdb running MiXCR on the 5' RACE reads. The table includes roughly 46,000 distinct CDR3 sequences, about 28% detected once. CD25-based Treg depletion was applied to purified naive CD4+ T cells. The clonotype comes from a female donor with breast cancer. This chain links TRBV20-1 with TRBJ1-5; D is unclear. The sample comprised naive CD4+ T cells sorted from blood. Subset noted: naive CD4+ T cells, CD4+CD45RA+CD25-. This CDR3 is CSAREGEGSRQPQHF. The CDR3 region has the DNA TGCAGTGCTAGAGAAGGTGAAGGGTCGCGGCAGCCCCAGCATTTT.